The 10 T cell receptor beta chains below all came from one sample that was sequenced in a study of T-cell memory formation after mild COVID-19. TCRdb processed the 5' RACE reads anew with MiXCR; each CDR3 protein has one entry. The table records around 310,000 distinct CDR3 sequences, about 16% of them present only once. The sample was PBMCs or a T cell subset sorted from them (not recorded which). These receptors came from a man between 18 and 29 years old who had mild COVID-19 (a few samples of this study predate the infection). Cell type and time point are not known.

CDR3 protein: CASKNLGRGGEQFF. The DNA of the CDR3 is TGTGCCAGCAAAAACCTGGGGCGGGGAGGAGAGCAGTTCTTC. The chain has TRBV7-9 and TRBJ2-1; D is perhaps TRBD2 (6 bases). There are 14 residues in the CDR3. Trimming took 7 bases from V and 10 from J, leaving 20 bases between them. Germline values: CDR1 SEHNR, CDR2 FQNEAQ (reference sequence).

The rearrangement uses TRBV12-3 or TRBV12-4 and TRBJ2-5, with D possibly matching TRBD2 (5 bases). This CDR3 spans 14 amino acids. Trimming pared 5 bases from V and 5 bases from J, leaving 15 bases between. For the CDR3, the DNA is TGTGCCAGCAGTCAGATCGGGATAGGCGAGACCCAGTACTTC. Translated, it gives CASSQIGIGETQYF.

This clonotype has just a few counts. This chain joins TRBV4-1 and TRBJ2-5; 11 nucleotides agree with TRBD2. CDR1 MGHRA and CDR2 YSYEKL come from the germline V gene. After removal of 4 bases from V and 5 bases from J, the junction contained 12 bases not matched to a gene. This CDR3 has 17 amino acids. This CDR3 reads CASSPLGSGGALETQYF. The CDR3 coding sequence is TGCGCCAGCAGCCCCCTAGGTAGCGGGGGGGCCCTGGAGACCCAGTACTTC.

This clonotype has only a few counts. The chain uses TRBV10-2 and TRBJ2-7; 9 bases map to TRBD1. Trimming cost V 6 bases and J 0 bases; bases outside gene matches: 12. The CDR3 runs to 17 residues. CDR1 and CDR2 from the germline V gene are WSHSY and SAAADI. For the CDR3, the DNA is TGCGCCAGCAGATATGCATCCGGGACAGGGAGCTCCTACGAGCAGTACGTC. Translated, it gives CASRYASGTGSSYEQYV.

This chain joins TRBV7-2 and TRBJ2-3, with a tentative D call TRBD2 (6 bases). Germline V lookup: CDR1 SGHTA, CDR2 FQGNSA. V lost 8 bases to trimming and J lost 0 bases, with 18 bases between them. The CDR3 has 16 amino acids. The CDR3 DNA sequence: TGTGCCAGCTCTGGCGGGGTGGGATATAGCACAGATACGCAGTATTTT. Its protein product is CASSGGVGYSTDTQYF.

The chain links TRBV5-1 to TRBJ2-3; 9 bases match TRBD2. V lost 5 bases, J lost 9 bases, and 7 bases stayed unmatched. CDR1 is SGHRS, CDR2 YFSETQ, per germline. The CDR3 has 13 amino acids. The CDR3 spells CASRFAGGKTQYF. CDR3 bases: TGCGCCAGCAGGTTTGCGGGGGGGAAGACGCAGTATTTT.

The chain couples TRBV5-1 to TRBJ1-1; D remains unclear. This CDR3 comprises 14 residues. Germline CDR1 SGHRS, CDR2 YFSETQ. V gave up 4 bases and J gave up 0 bases, with 10 bases separating them. This CDR3 reads CASSRPDLNTEAFF. The CDR3 coding sequence is TGCGCCAGCAGCCGACCCGATTTGAACACTGAAGCTTTCTTT.

This clonotype was detected a few times. This chain joins TRBV23-1 and TRBJ2-2; possible D gene TRBD1, 6 bases. Being an ORF, TRBV23-1 has a function that is uncertain. Trimming cost V 3 bases and J 7 bases, with 15 bases left between them. The CDR3 length is 15 residues. CDR3 in amino acids: CASSQQGGEVGELFF. DNA for the CDR3: TGCGCCAGCAGTCAGCAAGGGGGAGAGGTCGGGGAGCTGTTTTTT.

The chain recombines TRBV12-3 or TRBV12-4 with TRBJ1-5, with D perhaps matching TRBD1 (5 bases). The CDR3 extends over 15 amino acids. Between the trimmed V and J ends, which lost 6 bases and 3 bases, there was a span of 15 bases. The CDR3 region is CASRSPGGVNQPQHF. The CDR3 coding sequence is TGTGCCAGCAGATCACCTGGGGGGGTCAATCAGCCCCAGCATTTT.

This clonotype was observed a handful of times. The V call is TRBV11-1, the J call TRBJ2-7, with a tentative D call TRBD1 (5 bases). Germline CDR1 reads SGHAT; CDR2 reads FQDESV (reference sequence). CDR3 length: 14 amino acids. V gave up 2 bases and J gave up 0 bases, with 8 bases separating them. In nucleotides, the CDR3 is TGTGCCAGCAGCTTACAGGGATACTCCTACGAGCAGTACGTC. Its protein is CASSLQGYSYEQYV.